This is a list of T cell receptor beta chains from one sample in a study of blood T cell repertoires in COVID-19. Generated by immunoSEQ multiplex PCR, the TCRdb table keeps only in-frame clones and is missing some. The table has about 190,000 clones, 70% to 80% seen once. Sequenced sample: peripheral blood. Receptors originate from a woman between 45 and 65 years old with acute or convalescent COVID-19. Each CDR3 is given with its conserved first and last residue. D genes are given only for firm matches. Clone size is given for some rows only: seen once, a few or many times, or a class if the clone is expanded.

>TRBD1|TRBJ1-2|11|TRBV28|NA
CASGQGYGYTF
TGTGCCAGCGGACAGGGCTACGGCTACACCTTC
>NA|TRBJ2-7|14|TRBV2|NA
CASMRSDPPYEQYF
TGTGCCAGCATGAGGAGCGACCCCCCCTACGAGCAGTACTTC
>TRBD1|TRBJ2-7|14|TRBV19|NA
CASSMATGLVEQYF
TGTGCCAGTAGTATGGCGACAGGGCTTGTCGAGCAGTACTTC
>NA|TRBJ2-7|13|TRBV19|NA
CASSNTGTYEQYF
TGTGCCAGTAGTAACACAGGGACCTACGAGCAGTACTTC
>TRBD1|TRBJ1-1|15|TRBV9|NA
CASSVTTGGIAEAFF
TGTGCCAGCAGCGTTACAACAGGGGGCATAGCTGAAGCTTTCTTT
>TRBD1|TRBJ2-1|12|TRBV28|few
CASSRGNNEQFF
TGTGCCAGCAGCAGGGGGAACAATGAGCAGTTCTTC
>NA|TRBJ1-1|11|TRBV19|NA
CASSRTLEAFF
TGTGCCAGTTCCCGGACACTTGAAGCTTTCTTT
>TRBD1|TRBJ1-2|14|TRBV19|NA
CASSQGAISYGYTF
TGTGCCAGTAGTCAGGGGGCTATCAGCTATGGCTACACCTTC
>TRBD2|TRBJ2-4|18|TRBV18|NA
CASSPLPASGVSKNIQYF
TGTGCCAGCTCACCACTCCCGGCTAGCGGGGTTTCCAAAAACATTCAGTACTTC
>TRBD1|TRBJ2-6|18|TRBV28|NA
CASTSRDRDPSGANVLTF
TGTGCCAGCACCTCCCGGGACAGGGACCCCTCTGGGGCCAACGTCCTGACTTTC
>TRBD1|TRBJ2-4|14|TRBV2|NA
CATGPGTGFHIQYF
TGTGCCACCGGTCCAGGGACAGGGTTTCACATTCAGTACTTC
>NA|TRBJ1-1|17|TRBV24-1|NA
CATSDFPFPTLNTEAFF
TGTGCCACCAGTGATTTCCCCTTCCCCACACTGAACACTGAAGCTTTCTTT
>TRBD1|TRBJ1-3|16|TRBV9|NA
CASSGRTGGSGNTIYF
TGTGCCAGCAGCGGACGGACAGGGGGCTCTGGAAACACCATATATTTT
>TRBD2|TRBJ2-7|15|TRBV28|once
CASSFSGTNIYEQYF
TGTGCCAGCAGTTTTAGCGGGACAAATATTTACGAGCAGTACTTC
>NA|TRBJ1-1|14|TRBV7-2|NA
CASSLQGGNTEAFF
TGTGCCAGCAGCTTACAGGGCGGGAACACTGAAGCTTTCTTT
>TRBD1|TRBJ2-5|13|TRBV7-2|NA
CASSSQGAETQYF
TGTGCCAGCAGCTCTCAGGGGGCTGAGACCCAGTACTTC
>NA|TRBJ2-3|13|TRBV5-1|NA
CASSRGSTDTQYF
TGCGCCAGCAGCCGCGGCTCCACAGATACGCAGTATTTT
>NA|TRBJ1-5|12|TRBV30|NA
CAWSGSGQPQHF
TGTGCCTGGAGTGGTTCGGGACAGCCCCAGCATTTT
>NA|TRBJ1-1|13|TRBV12-3/TRBV12-4|NA
CASSLQVGTEAFF
TGTGCCAGCAGTTTACAGGTAGGCACTGAAGCTTTCTTT
>TRBD1|TRBJ2-7|16|TRBV4-3|NA
CASSQLSGTGSYEQYF
TGCGCCAGCAGCCAACTCTCCGGGACAGGCTCTTACGAGCAGTACTTC
>NA|TRBJ1-2|13|TRBV2|NA
CASSEGRGFRYTF
TGTGCCAGCAGTGAGGGCAGGGGTTTTCGCTACACCTTC
>TRBD1|TRBJ2-2|15|TRBV19|NA
CASSTTGGGRGELFF
TGTGCCAGTAGCACCACAGGGGGCGGTCGCGGGGAGCTGTTTTTT
>TRBD1|TRBJ2-1|16|TRBV19|NA
CASSSQRDRVLNEQFF
TGTGCCAGTTCATCTCAGCGGGACAGGGTCCTCAATGAGCAGTTCTTC
>NA|TRBJ1-6|16|TRBV10-3|NA
CAVRGHINSYNSPLHF
TGTGCCGTCAGAGGACATATAAACTCCTATAATTCACCCCTCCACTTT
>TRBD1|TRBJ1-1|11|TRBV6-2/TRBV6-3|NA
CASSRTGEAFF
TGTGCCAGCAGCCGGACAGGGGAAGCTTTCTTT
>NA|TRBJ1-2|12|TRBV7-2|NA
CASSLPNYGYTF
TGTGCCAGCAGCTTACCGAACTATGGCTACACCTTC
>TRBD2|TRBJ2-5|16|TRBV4-1|NA
CASSHPGTSRQETQYF
TGCGCCAGCAGCCACCCAGGGACTAGCCGCCAAGAGACCCAGTACTTC